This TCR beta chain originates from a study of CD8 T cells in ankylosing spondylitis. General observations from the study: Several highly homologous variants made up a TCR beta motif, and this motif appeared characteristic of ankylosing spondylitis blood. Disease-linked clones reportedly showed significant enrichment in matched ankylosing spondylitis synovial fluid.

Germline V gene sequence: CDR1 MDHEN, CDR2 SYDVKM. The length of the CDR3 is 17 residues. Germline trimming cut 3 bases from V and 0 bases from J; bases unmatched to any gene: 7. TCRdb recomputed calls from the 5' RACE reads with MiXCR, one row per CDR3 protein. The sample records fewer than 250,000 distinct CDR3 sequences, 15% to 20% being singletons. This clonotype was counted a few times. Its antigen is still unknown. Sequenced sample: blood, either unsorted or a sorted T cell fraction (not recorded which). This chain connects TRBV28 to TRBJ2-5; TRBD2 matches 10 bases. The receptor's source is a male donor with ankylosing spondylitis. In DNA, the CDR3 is TGTGCCAGCAGTTTGGCTCTAGCGGGAGCTCACCAAGAGACCCAGTACTTC. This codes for CASSLALAGAHQETQYF. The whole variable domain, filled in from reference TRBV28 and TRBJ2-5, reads DVKVTQSSRYLVKRTGEKVFLECVQDMDHENMFWYRQDPGLGLRLIYFSYDVKMKEKGDIPEGYSVSREKKERFSLILESASTNQTSMYLCASSLALAGAHQETQYFGPGTRLLVL.